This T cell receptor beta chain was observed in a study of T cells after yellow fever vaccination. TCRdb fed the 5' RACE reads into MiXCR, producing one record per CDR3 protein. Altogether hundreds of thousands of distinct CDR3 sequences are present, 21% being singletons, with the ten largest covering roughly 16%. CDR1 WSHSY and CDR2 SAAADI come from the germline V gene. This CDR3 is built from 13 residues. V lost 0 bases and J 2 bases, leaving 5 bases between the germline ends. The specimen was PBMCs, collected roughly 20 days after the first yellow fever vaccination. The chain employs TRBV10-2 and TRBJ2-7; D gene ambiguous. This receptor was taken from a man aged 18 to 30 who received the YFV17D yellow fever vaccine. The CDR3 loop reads CASSESGPYEQYV. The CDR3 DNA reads TGCGCCAGCAGTGAGTCAGGACCCTACGAGCAGTACGTC.